This is a list of T cell receptor beta chains from one sample in a study of T-cell memory formation after mild COVID-19. Via MiXCR, TCRdb re-called the 5' RACE reads, giving one row per CDR3 protein. This sample carries some 190,000 distinct CDR3 sequences, roughly 17% of them seen once, and the ten largest clones take about 2.1%. The sample was PBMCs or a T cell subset sorted from them (not recorded which). The receptors shown here come from an adult woman who had mild COVID-19 (a few samples of this study predate the infection). Cell type and time point are not known. The CDR3 runs from the conserved cysteine through the conserved F or W. The D gene is left open where the match is weak. Some rows mark clone size as missing; the rest say once, few, many or name a class of expanded clone.

>TRBJ1-6|TRBV5-1|.|.
TGCGCCAGCAGCTTCCAGGGGTACAATTCACCCCTCCACTTT
CASSFQGYNSPLHF
>TRBJ1-3|TRBV24-1|few|.
TGTGCCACCAGTGATGAGGGTGTCGGAAACACCATATATTTT
CATSDEGVGNTIYF
>TRBJ2-7|TRBV5-6|few|.
TGTGCCAGCAGTTACCAGGGGTACGAGCAGTACTTC
CASSYQGYEQYF
>TRBJ2-3|TRBV5-1|.|TRBD2
TGCGCCAGCAGCTTGGCCAGAGCGGGGGACACAGATACGCAGTATTTT
CASSLARAGDTDTQYF
>TRBJ2-7|TRBV6-2/TRBV6-3|few|TRBD1
TGTGCCAGCAGTTACCCACCGGGACAGGGGTATGGAGAGCAGTACTTC
CASSYPPGQGYGEQYF
>TRBJ2-3|TRBV5-6|few|.
TGTGCCAGCAGCCCCTTTCGGACCGCGGGCACAGATACGCAGTATTTT
CASSPFRTAGTDTQYF
>TRBJ2-1|TRBV12-3/TRBV12-4|.|TRBD2
TGTGCCAGCAGTTTTAGCGGGAGGAATAATGAGCAGTTCTTC
CASSFSGRNNEQFF
>TRBJ1-5|TRBV20-1|.|.
TGCAGTGCTAGAGATCAGGGCAGCTCTAATCAGCCCCAGCATTTT
CSARDQGSSNQPQHF
>TRBJ1-1|TRBV10-3|few|.
TGTGCCATCAGTGATACTCCCAACACTGAAGCTTTCTTT
CAISDTPNTEAFF
>TRBJ2-1|TRBV7-2|.|TRBD2
TGTGCCAGCAAGCGGGAGGGCCGCGGTGAGCAGTTCTTC
CASKREGRGEQFF
>TRBJ1-2|TRBV15|.|.
TGTGCCACCAGCAGAGTTAACTATGGCTACACCTTC
CATSRVNYGYTF
>TRBJ2-5|TRBV2|many|.
TGTGCCAGCCTTCCCACGCTAGCTACAGGGACCCAGTACTTC
CASLPTLATGTQYF
>TRBJ1-6|TRBV11-3|few|.
TGTGCCAGCAGCTTAGATCTACGGTCACCCCTCCACTTT
CASSLDLRSPLHF
>TRBJ2-7|TRBV5-1|.|TRBD1
TGCGCCAGCAGCTTGGAGCCGGGACAGCACCACTACGAGCAGTACTTC
CASSLEPGQHHYEQYF
>TRBJ2-1|TRBV18|few|TRBD2
TGTGCCAGCTCACCACCGGGACTAGCGGGGAGCTCCTACAATGAGCAGTTCTTC
CASSPPGLAGSSYNEQFF
>TRBJ2-1|TRBV5-1|.|TRBD1
TGCGCCAGCACCCCCGGGACAGGGGGCTTCAATGAGCAGTTCTTC
CASTPGTGGFNEQFF
>TRBJ2-1|TRBV30|few|TRBD1
TGTGCCTGGAAGAGGGGGCCGTACAATGAGCAGTTCTTC
CAWKRGPYNEQFF
>TRBJ2-1|TRBV13|.|TRBD2
TGTGCCAGCAGCTTAGTGTGGACTAGCGGGAGTAATGAGCAGTTCTTC
CASSLVWTSGSNEQFF
>TRBJ2-3|TRBV24-1|.|.
TGTGCCACCAGTGAGCCTGCCCGGGGACCAGATACGCAGTATTTT
CATSEPARGPDTQYF
>TRBJ2-3|TRBV6-5|.|.
TGTGCCAGCAGTTACGCAGGGGGCACAGATACGCAGTATTTT
CASSYAGGTDTQYF
>TRBJ2-3|TRBV7-6|.|TRBD2
TGTGCCAGCAGCTTAGAGCGGGGCCTCGGCACAGATACGCAGTATTTT
CASSLERGLGTDTQYF
>TRBJ2-5|TRBV7-9|many|.
TGTGCCAGCAGCTTAAGGCGGGGGACAGTACAAGAGACCCAGTACTTC
CASSLRRGTVQETQYF
>TRBJ2-1|TRBV20-1|.|TRBD2
TGCAGTGCTGCCGGGACTAGCGGGAGGTCCTACAATGAGCAGTTCTTC
CSAAGTSGRSYNEQFF
>TRBJ1-1|TRBV5-1|few|.
TGCGCCAGCAGCGGGGCGGGAGTGAACACTGAAGCTTTCTTT
CASSGAGVNTEAFF
>TRBJ2-5|TRBV5-1|many|TRBD1
TGCGCCAGCAGCAGAGCCGGGACAGGGGTTGTCGAGACCCAGTACTTC
CASSRAGTGVVETQYF
>TRBJ2-7|TRBV5-4|few|TRBD1
TGTGCCAGCAGTGCGGGACAGGGTACCGAGCAGTACTTC
CASSAGQGTEQYF
>TRBJ1-1|TRBV5-1|.|.
TGCGCCAGCAGCTTGGCTGGGGACGGGGCCACTGAAGCTTTCTTT
CASSLAGDGATEAFF
>TRBJ2-1|TRBV12-3/TRBV12-4|.|TRBD2
TGTGCCAGCAGCCCGGGACTAGTCTACAATGAGCAGTTCTTC
CASSPGLVYNEQFF
>TRBJ2-7|TRBV7-2|.|.
TGTGCCAGCAGCTTAGAGGGGGGTAGGTTACCCTACGAGCAGTACTTC
CASSLEGGRLPYEQYF
>TRBJ2-7|TRBV24-1|few|.
TGTGCCACCAGTGACTCCGGCGACTTCGGCTACGAGCAGTACTTC
CATSDSGDFGYEQYF
>TRBJ2-2|TRBV5-1|.|.
TGCGCCAGCAGCCCCGACTCCACCGGGGAGCTGTTTTTT
CASSPDSTGELFF
>TRBJ1-5|TRBV6-2/TRBV6-3|few|.
TGTGCCAGCGGGGAACAGGGATTTCAGCCCCAGCATTTT
CASGEQGFQPQHF